Below are 27 T cell receptor beta chains sequenced from a single sample in a study of molecular identifiers for immune sequencing clone quantification. TCRdb reprocessed the PCR reads with MiXCR, giving one entry per CDR3 protein. The sample contains around 460,000 distinct CDR3 sequences, over 20% of which appear only once. Input material: naive CD8+ T cells from blood, with Jurkat cell RNA spiked in. Subset here: FACS-sorted CD8+CD4-CCR7+CD45RA+ naive T cells. The receptors were gathered from a human donor in good health. Some libraries in this study had Jurkat cell RNA spiked in.

Many counts were recorded for this clonotype. V is TRBV21-1 and J is TRBJ1-1. TRBV21-1 is a listed pseudogene. The CDR3 has 14 residues. The CDR3 coding sequence is TGTGCCAGCGGCCGAAAACCCATGAACACTGAAGCTTTCTTT. It specifies CASGRKPMNTEAFF.

This clonotype was counted many times. The chain employs TRBV7-9 and TRBJ2-1; D call uncertain. CDR1 SEHNR and CDR2 FQNEAQ come from the germline V gene (reference sequence). The CDR3 runs 12 residues. V was clipped by 5 bases and J by 3 bases, with 5 bases between them. The CDR3 is CASSPDYNEQFF. CDR3 nucleotide sequence: TGTGCCAGCAGCCCCGACTACAATGAGCAGTTCTTC.

This clonotype came up many times. This rearrangement joins TRBV7-6 to TRBJ2-7; tentative D call: TRBD1 (5 bases). Germline loops: CDR1 SGHVS, CDR2 FNYEAQ. V lost 2 bases, J lost 3 bases, and 11 bases lay in between. This CDR3 region has 14 residues. CDR3 sequence reads: CASSLKGPGYEQYF. CDR3 coding DNA: TGTGCCAGCAGCTTAAAGGGGCCCGGCTACGAGCAGTACTTC.

This clonotype was detected only a few times. V usage is TRBV19 and J usage is TRBJ2-5; TRBD1 is a possible D gene (5 bases). Trimming took 7 bases from V and 1 from J, leaving 16 bases between them. The CDR3 is 15 amino acids. Looked up from germline, CDR1 is LNHDA and CDR2 is SQIVND (reference sequence). The CDR3 sequence is CASTAAGMSQETQYF. The CDR3 region has the DNA TGTGCCAGTACCGCAGCAGGGATGAGCCAAGAGACCCAGTACTTC.

This clonotype was observed at least ten times. The gene calls are TRBV30 and TRBJ2-1; 8 bases fit TRBD1. J lost 4 bases, V lost 8 bases, and 7 bases had no gene match. There are 13 residues in the CDR3. The germline CDR1 and CDR2 sequences are GTSNPN and SVGIG (reference sequence). The CDR3 coding sequence is TGTGCCGAGGACAGGGAATCATACAATGAGCAGTTCTTC. It specifies CAEDRESYNEQFF.

This clonotype was detected only a few times. V gene TRBV4-1 combines with J gene TRBJ1-5, with 7 bases lining up with TRBD1. The germline gives CDR1 MGHRA, CDR2 YSYEKL. The junction had 15 bases not matched to a gene; V was cut back by 6 bases and J by 4 bases. The CDR3 covers 17 residues. The CDR3 bases are TGCGCCAGCAGTCCCCCGCAGTCGGAGGGGGCTAATCAGCCCCAGCATTTT. Encoded protein: CASSPPQSEGANQPQHF.

This clonotype occurred a few times. The chain links TRBV6-2 or TRBV6-3 to TRBJ2-7; 8 bases match TRBD2. This CDR3 has 15 residues. The V gene end was trimmed by 7 bases and the J gene end by 3 bases; junction bases not matched to a gene: 11. Germline CDR1 and CDR2: MNHEY and SVGEGT. CDR3 sequence: CASNLQRGSYYEQYF. CDR3 DNA sequence: TGTGCCAGCAATTTACAGCGGGGGTCCTACTACGAGCAGTACTTC.

This clonotype has at least ten counts. The CDR3 DNA sequence: TGTGCCAGCAGTTCCTCCGGGACACTCTATGGCTACACCTTC. Protein: CASSSSGTLYGYTF. The chain joins TRBV28 to TRBJ1-2, with D perhaps TRBD1 (6 bases). Deletions cut 4 bases from V and 4 bases from J, with 13 bases between. The V gene's germline CDR1 is MDHEN and CDR2 SYDVKM. This CDR3 spans 14 amino acids.

In its sample, this clonotype was seen many times. CDR3 region: CASSLVPGGGYEQYF. In nucleotides, the CDR3 is TGCGCCAGCAGCTTGGTCCCAGGGGGCGGCTACGAGCAGTACTTC. This chain links TRBV5-1 with TRBJ2-7; 8 positions match TRBD1. The V and J ends lost 0 bases and 3 bases, in that order; junction bases with no gene match: 5. This CDR3 contains 15 residues. The V gene's germline CDR1 is SGHRS and CDR2 YFSETQ.

This clonotype was seen more than once but under ten times. The chain carries TRBV3-1 and TRBJ2-3, with D perhaps TRBD1 (5 bases). V was shortened by 0 bases and J by 2 bases, with 12 bases between the two germline ends. The CDR3 length is 16 residues. From germline, CDR1 is LGHDT and CDR2 YNNKEL (reference sequence). For the CDR3, the DNA is TGTGCCAGCAGCCAAGAAAGGCAGGGCTTCACAGATACGCAGTATTTT. It codes for CASSQERQGFTDTQYF.

Many counts were recorded for this clonotype. The chain couples TRBV6-5 to TRBJ2-7; D may correspond to TRBD1 or TRBD2 (7 bases each). V dropped 7 bases and J dropped 0 bases, with 19 bases sitting between them. Germline values: CDR1 MNHEY, CDR2 SVGAGI. The CDR3 consists of 16 residues. DNA for the CDR3: TGTGCCAGCACCTCCCCCGGGGGGACAGACTCCTACGAGCAGTACTTC. It specifies CASTSPGGTDSYEQYF.

This clonotype occurred many times. This chain uses TRBV5-1 with TRBJ2-1; D gene unclear. From germline, CDR1 is SGHRS and CDR2 YFSETQ. Trimming removed 7 bases from V and 5 bases from J, with 16 bases in between. The CDR3 is 14 residues long. The DNA for the CDR3 is TGCGCCAGCGCCCGACCCCCTCGGGACAATGAGCAGTTCTTC. This encodes CASARPPRDNEQFF.

Comments on this clonotype: A much more abundant neighbour one base away suggests this may be a read error. The chain employs TRBV30 and TRBJ2-7, with D perhaps TRBD1 or TRBD2 (5 bases each). The germline V gene has CDR1 GTSNPN and CDR2 SVGIG (reference sequence). This CDR3 is built from 12 residues. V was cut by 2 bases and J by 10 bases, with 15 bases left in between. CDR3 nucleotides: TGTGCCTGGAGTCCAGTTCGGGACCGACAGTACTTC. This gives the protein CAWSPVRDRQYF.

This clonotype has ten or more counts. The genes are TRBV4-3 and TRBJ2-7; 9 positions match TRBD1. This CDR3 spans 13 amino acids. Trimming cost V 3 bases and J 5 bases; bases outside gene matches: 2. CDR1 is LGHNA, CDR2 YSLEER, per germline. CDR3 amino acids: CASSHDRGNEQYF. DNA of the CDR3: TGCGCCAGCAGCCATGACAGGGGGAACGAGCAGTACTTC.

Comment on this clonotype: A much larger clone lies one base from this, so it may be a read error. The conserved phenylalanine or tryptophan is not found at the CDR3 terminus, so this likely reflects a read error. The genes are TRBV29-1 and TRBJ2-3, with 9 bases identical to TRBD2. CDR1 is SQVTM and CDR2 is ANQGSEA in the germline V gene. V shed 7 bases and J 3 bases; nucleotides not matched to a gene: 5. This CDR3 region has 13 residues. The CDR3 sequence is CSASGEMTDTQYL. The CDR3 DNA is TGCAGCGCTAGCGGGGAAATGACAGATACGCAGTATCTT.

On this clonotype: This may arise from a read error, as a much more abundant clone is one base away. The chain couples TRBV7-9 to TRBJ2-7; 8 bases align to TRBD2. V shed 7 bases and J 6 bases; nucleotides not matched to a gene: 11. Germline-derived CDR1 and CDR2 are SEHNR and FQNEAQ (reference sequence). This CDR3 is built from 14 residues. This CDR3 is CASNLLGGAGEQYF. CDR3 DNA sequence: TGTGCCAGCAACTTGCTCGGGGGGGCTGGCGAGCAGTACTTC.

About this clonotype: This may be a read error: a much more frequent sequence differs by one nucleotide. The rearrangement links TRBV29-1 to TRBJ2-5; D is possibly TRBD2 (5 bases). The germline V gene has CDR1 SQVTM and CDR2 ANQGSEA. The CDR3 is 14 amino acids. V dropped 1 base and J dropped 9 bases, with 18 bases sitting between them. CDR3 residues: CSVEVSGEEEAQYF. As DNA, the CDR3 is TGCAGCGTTGAAGTCAGCGGAGAGGAGGAGGCCCAGTACTTC.

V is TRBV6-2 or TRBV6-3 and J is TRBJ2-1, with 7 positions matching TRBD2. Per germline, CDR1 MNHEY and CDR2 SVGEGT. This CDR3 region has 15 residues. Germline trimming cut 2 bases from V and 3 bases from J; bases unmatched to any gene: 4. CDR3 DNA sequence: TGTGCCAGCAGTTACGGTCTAGCGGTCTACAATGAGCAGTTCTTC. Its translation is CASSYGLAVYNEQFF.

To note about this clonotype: The final CDR3 position lacks the conserved phenylalanine or tryptophan, pointing to a likely read error. J is TRBJ1-4 and V is TRBV2, with D tentatively TRBD1 (6 bases). The CDR3 runs to 15 residues. CDR1 is SNHLY, CDR2 FYNNEI, per germline. Trimming left V 3 bases short and J 5 bases short, with 13 bases between. The CDR3 coding sequence is TGTGCCAGCAGTGATCCGGGACAAGGGAATGAAAAACTGTTTCTT. Residues: CASSDPGQGNEKLFL.

The rearrangement uses TRBV7-2 and TRBJ2-7, with TRBD2 matching over 10 bases. Trimming removed 8 bases from V and 3 bases from J; junction bases left unmatched: 10. Germline CDR1 is SGHTA and CDR2 is FQGNSA. CDR3 length: 15 amino acids. The CDR3 region is CASSPTSGARYEQYF. The CDR3 DNA follows: TGTGCCAGCTCGCCTACTAGCGGGGCCCGCTACGAGCAGTACTTC.

The rearrangement joins TRBV6-5 to TRBJ2-1; 16 bases are a match to TRBD2. Germline CDR1 and CDR2: MNHEY and SVGAGI. Trimming cost V 2 bases and J 7 bases; bases outside gene matches: 8. The CDR3 loop spans 18 amino acids. The CDR3: CASSYGGTSGRDLNEQFF. In DNA form, the CDR3 reads TGTGCCAGCAGTTACGGGGGGACTAGCGGGAGGGATCTGAATGAGCAGTTCTTC.

The V call is TRBV5-4, the J call TRBJ2-1, with a weak D call TRBD1 (5 bases). V gave up 2 bases and J gave up 4 bases, with 10 bases separating them. Germline loops: CDR1 SGHNT, CDR2 YYREEE (reference sequence). The CDR3 runs 14 residues. The CDR3 nucleotides read TGTGCCAGCAGCTTTAGCAGGGAATACAATGAGCAGTTCTTC. Translating gives CASSFSREYNEQFF.

About this clonotype: It may be a read error: a sequence one base away is much more abundant. V and J are TRBV7-8 and TRBJ1-1; the D gene is possibly TRBD1 (6 bases). Germline V CDR1 and CDR2: SGHVS, FQNEAQ. The CDR3 has 14 residues. CDR3 in DNA: TGTGCCGGCAGCTTGAGCGGGCGGACAGATGAAGCTTTCTTT. Translation: CAGSLSGRTDEAFF.

This clonotype was picked up a small number of times. V usage is TRBV7-9 and J usage is TRBJ2-1; possible D gene TRBD2, 5 bases. Germline CDR1 SEHNR, CDR2 FQNEAQ (reference sequence). V was shortened by 6 bases and J by 1 base, with 13 bases between the two germline ends. The CDR3 length is 15 residues. For the CDR3, the DNA is TGTGCCAGCAGTGATAGCGAGATATCCTACAATGAGCAGTTCTTC. Translating it yields CASSDSEISYNEQFF.

This clonotype occurred many times. V is TRBV7-9 and J is TRBJ1-5; D is unclear. Germline CDR1 and CDR2: SEHNR and FQNEAQ (reference sequence). V dropped 1 base and J dropped 0 bases, with 19 bases sitting between them. The CDR3 totals 19 residues. For the CDR3, the DNA is TGTGCCAGCAGCTTAGAAGTGAAGCCAGGACGACTTAGCAATCAGCCCCAGCATTTT. Amino acids: CASSLEVKPGRLSNQPQHF.

This clonotype has a count of ten or more. This sequence joins TRBV7-8 and TRBJ1-6, with D perhaps matching TRBD1 (5 bases). The CDR3 sequence is 15 residues long. The germline gives CDR1 SGHVS, CDR2 FQNEAQ. V gave up 1 base and J gave up 7 bases, with 11 bases separating them. The CDR3, as DNA: TGTGCCAGCAGCTTAGTCCCAGGGCGGAATTCACCCCTCCACTTT. Its protein product is CASSLVPGRNSPLHF. Full variable domain (remainder filled in from reference TRBV7-8 and TRBJ1-6): GAGVSQSPRYKVAKRGQDVALRCDPISGHVSLFWYQQALGQGPEFLTYFQNEAQLDKSGLPSDRFFAERPEGSVSTLKIQRTQQEDSAVYLCASSLVPGRNSPLHFGNGTRLTVT.

In this sample, this clonotype turned up many times. The V and J genes are TRBV7-9 and TRBJ2-5; TRBD2 matches at 8 bases. CDR1 and CDR2 from the germline V gene are SEHNR and FQNEAQ (reference sequence). The CDR3 spans 14 residues. After removal of 5 bases from V and 7 bases from J, the junction contained 9 bases not matched to a gene. The DNA of the CDR3 is TGTGCCAGCAGCCCGGGACTAGGTGACGGGACCCAGTACTTC. This gives the protein CASSPGLGDGTQYF.